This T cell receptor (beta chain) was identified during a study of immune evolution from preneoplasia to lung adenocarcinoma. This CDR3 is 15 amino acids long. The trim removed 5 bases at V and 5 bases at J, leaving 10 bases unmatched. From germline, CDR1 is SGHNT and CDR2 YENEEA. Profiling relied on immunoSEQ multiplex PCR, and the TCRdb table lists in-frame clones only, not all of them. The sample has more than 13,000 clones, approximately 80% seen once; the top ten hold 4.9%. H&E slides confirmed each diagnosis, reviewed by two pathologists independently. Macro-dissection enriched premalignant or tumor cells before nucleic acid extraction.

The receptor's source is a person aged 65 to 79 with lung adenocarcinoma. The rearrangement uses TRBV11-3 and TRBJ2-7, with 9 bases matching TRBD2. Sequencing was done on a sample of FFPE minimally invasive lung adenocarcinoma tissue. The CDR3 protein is CASSPRGAGGHEQYF. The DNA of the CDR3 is TGTGCCAGCAGCCCCCGGGGAGCGGGAGGCCACGAGCAGTACTTC.